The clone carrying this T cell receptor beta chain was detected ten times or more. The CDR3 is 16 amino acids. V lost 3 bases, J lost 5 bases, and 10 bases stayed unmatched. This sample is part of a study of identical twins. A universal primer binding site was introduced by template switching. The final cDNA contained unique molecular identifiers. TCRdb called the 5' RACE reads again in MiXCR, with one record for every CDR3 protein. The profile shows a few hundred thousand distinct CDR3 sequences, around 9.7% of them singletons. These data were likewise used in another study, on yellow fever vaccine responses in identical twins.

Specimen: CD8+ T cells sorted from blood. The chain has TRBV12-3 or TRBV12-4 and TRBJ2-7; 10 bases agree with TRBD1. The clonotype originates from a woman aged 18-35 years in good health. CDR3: CASSFGVGTGEDEQYF. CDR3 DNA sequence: TGTGCCAGCAGTTTTGGGGTCGGGACAGGGGAGGACGAGCAGTACTTC.